One sample yielded the 24 T cell receptor beta chains listed below, sequenced in a study of blood T cell repertoires in COVID-19. Generated by immunoSEQ multiplex PCR, the TCRdb table keeps only in-frame clones and is missing some. This sample has about 400,000 clones, with roughly 90% found just once. Input material: PBMCs or T cells enriched from blood (not recorded which). The receptor source for this set is a woman aged 25 to 39 with acute COVID-19.

The rearrangement joins TRBV30 to TRBJ1-4; D remains ambiguous. CDR1 and CDR2 from the germline V gene are GTSNPN and SVGIG (reference sequence). The CDR3 runs to 13 residues. Trimming stripped 1 base from V and 8 bases from J, with 11 bases between. CDR3 bases: TGTGCCTGGAGTGCATTTGAACAGGAAAAACTGTTTTTT. Amino acid sequence: CAWSAFEQEKLFF.

This chain joins TRBV27 and TRBJ1-2; TRBD1 might be the D (6 bases). V was cut by 5 bases and J by 4 bases, with 20 bases left in between. Germline CDR1 is MNHEY and CDR2 is SMNVEV (reference sequence). The CDR3 has 16 residues. CDR3 amino acids: CASSLGGRGVTYGYTF. In DNA, the CDR3 is TGTGCCAGCAGTCTAGGGGGTAGAGGGGTAACCTATGGCTACACCTTC.

CDR3: CAWSVLGRGTEAFF. The CDR3 DNA reads TGTGCCTGGAGTGTGTTGGGTAGGGGCACTGAAGCTTTCTTT. J is TRBJ1-1 and V is TRBV30; the D gene is possibly TRBD1 (5 bases). The CDR3 has 14 amino acids. CDR1 and CDR2 from the germline V gene are GTSNPN and SVGIG (reference sequence). V was trimmed by 0 bases and J by 4 bases, leaving 12 bases between them.

DNA for the CDR3: TGTGCCAGCAGTGAAGTGGGAGGGTTTTATGGCTACACCTTC. Translation gives CASSEVGGFYGYTF. The chain carries TRBV6-1 and TRBJ1-2; D remains ambiguous. The CDR3 extends over 14 amino acids. Trimming left V 1 base short and J 5 bases short, with 11 bases between. From germline, CDR1 is MNHNS and CDR2 SASEGT.

The chain carries TRBV12-5 and TRBJ1-1, with TRBD1 identical over 7 bases. The CDR3 is 14 amino acids. CDR1 and CDR2 (germline): LGHNT, FRNRAP. V lost 6 bases, J lost 4 bases, and 8 bases stayed unmatched. The CDR3 is CASGRGGAITEAFF. CDR3 coding DNA: TGTGCTAGTGGCCGAGGGGGCGCGATCACTGAAGCTTTCTTT.

The chain recombines TRBV5-4 with TRBJ1-2, with TRBD1 matching 10 bases. Germline V gives CDR1 SGHNT, CDR2 YYREEE (reference sequence). Unmatched junction bases numbered 5, after V lost 3 bases and J lost 3 bases. The CDR3 covers 15 residues. CDR3 coding DNA: TGTGCCAGCAGCTCCAAGACAGGGGGCGACTATGGCTACACCTTC. This codes for CASSSKTGGDYGYTF. Looking up the rest from reference TRBV5-4 and TRBJ1-2 gives the full variable domain: ETGVTQSPTHLIKTRGQQVTLRCSSQSGHNTVSWYQQALGQGPQFIFQYYREEENGRGNFPPRFSGLQFPNYSSELNVNALELDDSALYLCASSSKTGGDYGYTFGSGTRLTVV.

The gene calls are TRBV7-2 and TRBJ2-1, with 7 nucleotides matching TRBD2. This CDR3 contains 12 residues. J gave up 9 bases and V 4 bases, and 3 bases lay outside the gene matches. The germline gives CDR1 SGHTA, CDR2 FQGNSA. CDR3 in DNA: TGTGCCAGCAGCTCGGGAGGACTTGAGCAGTTCTTC. Translation: CASSSGGLEQFF.

This clone was recorded at least ten times. This chain joins TRBV19 and TRBJ2-7, with TRBD1 as a possible D gene (6 bases). The CDR3 runs 13 residues. From germline, CDR1 is LNHDA and CDR2 SQIVND (reference sequence). The ends were cut back, 4 bases at V and 7 bases at J, with 14 bases in the middle. In DNA, the CDR3 is TGTGCCAGTAGTACCGGACAGTCACGGGAGCAGTACTTC. Its translation: CASSTGQSREQYF. The full variable domain, its missing parts supplied by reference TRBV19 and TRBJ2-7, is DGGITQSPKYLFRKEGQNVTLSCEQNLNHDAMYWYRQDPGQGLRLIYYSQIVNDFQKGDIAEGYSVSREKKESFPLTVTSAQKNPTAFYLCASSTGQSREQYFGPGTRLTVT.

The chain couples TRBV7-3 to TRBJ2-1; TRBD1 matches at 7 bases. CDR3 length: 14 amino acids. Per the germline V gene, CDR1 is SGHTA and CDR2 is FQGTGA. The V segment lost 5 bases and the J segment 4 bases; nucleotides outside the gene matches: 5. This CDR3 is CASSPGQIYNEQFF. The CDR3 region has the DNA TGTGCCAGCAGCCCGGGACAGATATACAATGAGCAGTTCTTC.

V is TRBV30 and J is TRBJ1-3, with TRBD1 as a possible D gene (5 bases). The CDR3 consists of 15 residues. V was cut by 3 bases and J by 4 bases, with 16 bases left in between. CDR1 is GTSNPN, CDR2 SVGIG, per germline (reference sequence). The CDR3 is CAWSITGVRGNTIYF. The CDR3 region has the DNA TGTGCCTGGAGCATCACAGGAGTAAGAGGAAACACCATATATTTT.

In nucleotides, the CDR3 is TGTGCCACCAGCGAGTTGGTCACTGAAGCTTTCTTT. Protein product: CATSELVTEAFF. The V call is TRBV15, the J call TRBJ1-1; D not resolved. This CDR3 spans 12 amino acids. Germline V gene data show CDR1 as LNHNV and CDR2 as YYDKDF (reference sequence). V lost 5 bases to trimming and J lost 4 bases, with 8 bases between them.

This chain links TRBV2 with TRBJ2-2; 12 nucleotides match TRBD2. This CDR3 has 19 residues. J gave up 4 bases and V 5 bases, and 14 bases lay outside the gene matches. Germline V gene data show CDR1 as SNHLY and CDR2 as FYNNEI. CDR3 region: CASSPVSGLAGFGTGELFF. CDR3 coding DNA: TGTGCCAGCAGTCCAGTTTCAGGACTAGCGGGGTTCGGCACCGGGGAGCTGTTTTTT.

The rearrangement uses TRBV30 and TRBJ2-1; 7 bases agree with TRBD1. The ends lost 2 bases at V and 11 bases at J; junction bases unmatched: 6. Germline CDR1 reads GTSNPN; CDR2 reads SVGIG (reference sequence). There are 12 residues in the CDR3. The CDR3, as DNA: TGTGCCTGGAGTCCGGGACAGACCAAGCAGTTCTTC. It codes for CAWSPGQTKQFF.

CDR3 DNA: TGTGCCAGCAGTTTTGCGGGGGACGAGCAGTACTTC. Residues: CASSFAGDEQYF. This chain connects TRBV12-3 or TRBV12-4 to TRBJ2-7, with TRBD2 matching 7 bases. The V segment lost 3 bases and the J segment 5 bases; nucleotides outside the gene matches: 1. The CDR3 totals 12 residues.

With regard to this clone: Other DNA sequences from this sample encode an identical CDR3 as well. V is TRBV4-1 and J is TRBJ1-5; D is uncertain. The CDR3 consists of 14 residues. Germline assignment: CDR1 MGHRA and CDR2 YSYEKL. Trimming shortened V by 1 base and J by 2 bases, and 6 bases separated the two germline ends. For the CDR3, the DNA is TGCGCCAGCAGCCAAGGATCGGGCAATCAGCCCCAGCATTTT. As protein: CASSQGSGNQPQHF.

The chain carries TRBV18 and TRBJ2-3; 8 nucleotides line up with TRBD2. The ends lost 6 bases at V and 5 bases at J; junction bases unmatched: 10. The CDR3 sequence is 15 residues long. Germline lookup yields CDR1 KGHSH and CDR2 LQKENI. CDR3 sequence: CASSGVVAGRDTQYF. The CDR3 DNA is TGTGCCAGCTCCGGTGTGGTAGCGGGGAGAGATACGCAGTATTTT. The entire variable domain, with the rest obtained from reference TRBV18 and TRBJ2-3, is as follows: NAGVMQNPRHLVRRRGQEARLRCSPMKGHSHVYWYRQLPEEGLKFMVYLQKENIIDESGMPKERFSAEFPKEGPSILRIQQVVRGDSAAYFCASSGVVAGRDTQYFGPGTRLTVL.

The chain employs TRBV5-1 and TRBJ2-7; TRBD1 matches at 8 bases. V lost 0 bases, J lost 4 bases, and 12 bases stayed unmatched. Per germline, CDR1 SGHRS and CDR2 YFSETQ. The CDR3 totals 17 residues. CDR3 protein: CASSLVSRTGKEYEQYF. DNA for the CDR3: TGCGCCAGCAGCTTGGTGAGTCGGACAGGGAAGGAGTACGAGCAGTACTTC.

The rearrangement joins TRBV5-4 to TRBJ2-1; 12 bases agree with TRBD2. The V gene's germline CDR1 is SGHNT and CDR2 YYREEE (reference sequence). The CDR3 is 15 amino acids. Unmatched junction bases numbered 6, after V lost 4 bases and J lost 7 bases. The CDR3 coding sequence is TGTGCCAGCAGCGCGACTAGCGGGGGAGGGAATGAGCAGTTCTTC. It specifies CASSATSGGGNEQFF.

The rearrangement joins TRBV6-5 to TRBJ1-6; 8 bases fit TRBD1. With V trimmed by 7 bases and J by 8 bases, 7 bases remained unmatched. The CDR3 spans 14 residues. The germline CDR1 and CDR2 sequences are MNHEY and SVGAGI. The CDR3 region has the DNA TGTGCCAGCACCCCGGACAGGGATTATTCACCCCTCCACTTT. It translates to CASTPDRDYSPLHF.

The chain links TRBV7-2 to TRBJ1-3, with D uncertain. The CDR3 sequence is 14 residues long. Germline CDR1 and CDR2: SGHTA and FQGNSA. Trimming took 2 bases from V and 1 from J, leaving 6 bases between them. DNA for the CDR3: TGTGCCAGCAGCTTAAATCCGTCTGGAAACACCATATATTTT. Translating gives CASSLNPSGNTIYF.

The V gene is TRBV20-1, the J gene TRBJ1-1, with D perhaps matching TRBD1 (5 bases). CDR1 and CDR2 (germline): DFQATT, SNEGSKA (reference sequence). The V end was cut by 3 bases, the J end by 1 base, with 15 bases between. This CDR3 is 15 amino acids long. The CDR3 bases are TGCAGTGCTAGTCCAGGAGGGGCCCGGAACACTGAAGCTTTCTTT. Its translation is CSASPGGARNTEAFF.

The chain combines TRBV4-1 with TRBJ2-1, with D possibly TRBD2 on 6 matching bases. Per germline, CDR1 MGHRA and CDR2 YSYEKL. The ends were cut back, 0 bases at V and 1 base at J, with 13 bases in the middle. The CDR3 totals 17 residues. CDR3 loop: CASSQDQEGRSYNEQFF. CDR3 nucleotides: TGCGCCAGCAGCCAAGATCAGGAGGGAAGGTCCTACAATGAGCAGTTCTTC.

This clone turned up a few times. The chain recombines TRBV27 with TRBJ1-2, with 8 bases lining up with TRBD1. This CDR3 contains 15 residues. V was clipped by 4 bases and J by 3 bases; unmatched bases: 7. The germline CDR1 and CDR2 sequences are MNHEY and SMNVEV (reference sequence). CDR3 sequence (DNA): TGTGCCAGCAGTTCCGCAGGGGGCAGGGACTATGGCTACACCTTC. Translated, it gives CASSSAGGRDYGYTF.

The chain is built from TRBV6-1 and TRBJ1-1; 7 positions match TRBD1. The CDR3 runs 15 residues. With V trimmed by 3 bases and J by 5 bases, 9 bases remained unmatched. Germline lookup yields CDR1 MNHNS and CDR2 SASEGT. The CDR3 here is CASSEATGLWTEAFF. CDR3 sequence (DNA): TGTGCCAGCAGTGAGGCGACAGGGTTGTGGACTGAAGCTTTCTTT.